This is a list of T cell receptor beta chains from one sample in a study of T-cell memory formation after mild COVID-19. TCRdb reanalysed the 5' RACE reads using MiXCR and keeps one entry per CDR3 protein. This sample has hundreds of thousands of distinct CDR3 sequences; approximately 25% occur once, and the top ten carry approximately 12%. Sequenced input: PBMCs or a T cell subset sorted from them (not recorded which). The receptors derive from an adult woman who had mild COVID-19 (a few samples of this study predate the infection). Cell type and time point are not known. Both conserved end residues are part of each CDR3. A D gene is named only where the DNA matches it firmly. Size is omitted from some rows. Given values are once, few, many or a class for expanded clones.

D: TRBD2; size: NA; length: 13; J: TRBJ2-5; V: TRBV5-1; DNA: TGCGCCAGCACCCCGGCGGGGGGAGAGACCCAGTACTTC; CDR3: CASTPAGGETQYF
D: NA; size: few; length: 14; J: TRBJ2-2; V: TRBV20-1; DNA: TGCAGTGCTAGAGCAGGGGGGGACACCGGGGAGCTGTTTTTT; CDR3: CSARAGGDTGELFF
D: NA; size: few; length: 18; J: TRBJ1-1; V: TRBV7-9; DNA: TGTGCCAGCAGCGTTTCTGGCAGGGGTGCTCGTTTTGGCACTGAAGCTTTCTTT; CDR3: CASSVSGRGARFGTEAFF
D: TRBD1; size: NA; length: 14; J: TRBJ2-7; V: TRBV6-1; DNA: TGTGCCAGCAGTGAAAACAGGGGGTTACACGAGCAGTACTTC; CDR3: CASSENRGLHEQYF
D: NA; size: NA; length: 13; J: TRBJ1-1; V: TRBV7-6; DNA: TGTGCCAGCAGCTCCCGGGACGGGACTGAAGCTTTCTTT; CDR3: CASSSRDGTEAFF
D: NA; size: few; length: 16; J: TRBJ2-7; V: TRBV4-3; DNA: TGCGCCAGCAGCCAAGACGTATTGGAGGATTCCTACGAGCAGTACTTC; CDR3: CASSQDVLEDSYEQYF
D: NA; size: few; length: 14; J: TRBJ2-2; V: TRBV6-1; DNA: TGTGCCAGCAGTGAGGACAGAGACACCGGGGAGCTGTTTTTT; CDR3: CASSEDRDTGELFF
D: TRBD2; size: few; length: 16; J: TRBJ2-1; V: TRBV10-3; DNA: TGTGCCATCAGTGAGGGGGAGGGGACCACATACAATGAGCAGTTCTTC; CDR3: CAISEGEGTTYNEQFF
D: TRBD1; size: NA; length: 13; J: TRBJ1-2; V: TRBV3-1; DNA: TGTGCCAGCAGCCGAGGCGGGACAGACGGCTACACCTTC; CDR3: CASSRGGTDGYTF
D: NA; size: many; length: 14; J: TRBJ2-5; V: TRBV5-1; DNA: TGCGCCAGCAGTCCGAGCGGAGGACAAGAGACCCAGTACTTC; CDR3: CASSPSGGQETQYF
D: NA; size: NA; length: 16; J: TRBJ2-2; V: TRBV7-7; DNA: TGTGCCAGCAGCTTAAGTGGAGGGGGGTCGACCGGGGAGCTGTTTTTT; CDR3: CASSLSGGGSTGELFF
D: NA; size: NA; length: 15; J: TRBJ1-5; V: TRBV25-1; DNA: TGTGCCAGCAGTGATGGGGGCCTGGGCAATCAGCCCCAGCATTTT; CDR3: CASSDGGLGNQPQHF
D: NA; size: NA; length: 16; J: TRBJ2-1; V: TRBV5-1; DNA: TGCGCCAGCAGCTTGGCGAACTCTGAATGGTACAATGAGCAGTTCTTC; CDR3: CASSLANSEWYNEQFF
D: NA; size: NA; length: 16; J: TRBJ1-1; V: TRBV14; DNA: TGTGCCAGCAGCCAAGATCTCGGGTTTATGAACACTGAAGCTTTCTTT; CDR3: CASSQDLGFMNTEAFF
D: NA; size: once; length: 14; J: TRBJ2-7; V: TRBV20-1; DNA: TGCAGTGCTAGATTGTGGGGCAAGGAGAGGGAGCAGTACTTC; CDR3: CSARLWGKEREQYF
D: NA; size: NA; length: 15; J: TRBJ1-1; V: TRBV2; DNA: TGTGCCAGCAGTGAGAGACAGGCGCCGCGGGCTGAAGCTTTCTTT; CDR3: CASSERQAPRAEAFF
D: NA; size: NA; length: 12; J: TRBJ2-5; V: TRBV5-4; DNA: TGTGCCAGCAGCTTGGGGCAGGGTGGGCAGTACTTC; CDR3: CASSLGQGGQYF
D: NA; size: few; length: 14; J: TRBJ2-3; V: TRBV7-3; DNA: TGTGCCAGCAGCTACACCCCCGGGGGCGATACGCAGTATTTT; CDR3: CASSYTPGGDTQYF
D: NA; size: NA; length: 13; J: TRBJ2-2; V: TRBV6-5; DNA: TGTGCCAGCAGAATGACAGCGATCGGGGAGCTGTTTTTT; CDR3: CASRMTAIGELFF
D: TRBD2; size: few; length: 15; J: TRBJ2-1; V: TRBV25-1; DNA: TGTGCCAGTGAGGCTAGCGGCACTCTAGGTAATGAGCAGTTCTTC; CDR3: CASEASGTLGNEQFF
D: TRBD2; size: few; length: 14; J: TRBJ2-1; V: TRBV24-1; DNA: TGTGCCACCAGTGTAGCGGGAGGTCTTAATGAGCAGTTCTTC; CDR3: CATSVAGGLNEQFF
D: NA; size: few; length: 13; J: TRBJ1-2; V: TRBV27; DNA: TGTGCCACCGCGAAGACAGGTGGCTATGGCTACACCTTC; CDR3: CATAKTGGYGYTF
D: NA; size: NA; length: 12; J: TRBJ2-5; V: TRBV12-3/TRBV12-4; DNA: TGTGCCAGCAGCCGGGACATTTCGGCCCAGTACTTC; CDR3: CASSRDISAQYF
D: NA; size: few; length: 13; J: TRBJ2-2; V: TRBV15; DNA: TGTGCCACCAGCGCTCGACAGACCGGGGAGCTGTTTTTT; CDR3: CATSARQTGELFF
D: NA; size: few; length: 13; J: TRBJ2-2; V: TRBV12-3/TRBV12-4; DNA: TGTGCCAGCAGGGGCGTTCGGATCGGGGAGCTGTTTTTT; CDR3: CASRGVRIGELFF
D: NA; size: NA; length: 15; J: TRBJ2-5; V: TRBV20-1; DNA: TGCAGTGCTAGACCTCGGCCCTCGTACCAAGAGACCCAGTACTTC; CDR3: CSARPRPSYQETQYF
D: TRBD1; size: few; length: 13; J: TRBJ2-5; V: TRBV7-6; DNA: TGTGCCAGCAGCACGGGACAGCTCACGCCCCAGTACTTC; CDR3: CASSTGQLTPQYF
D: TRBD1; size: NA; length: 19; J: TRBJ2-2; V: TRBV12-3/TRBV12-4; DNA: TGTGCCAGCACCGAAAAAGCCCACAGACAGGGCAGCGCCACCGGGGAGCTGTTTTTT; CDR3: CASTEKAHRQGSATGELFF
D: NA; size: few; length: 15; J: TRBJ2-2; V: TRBV27; DNA: TGTGCCAGTAGACAAGGGGACATGAACACCGGGGAGCTGTTTTTT; CDR3: CASRQGDMNTGELFF
D: TRBD2; size: NA; length: 18; J: TRBJ2-3; V: TRBV5-6; DNA: TGTGCCAGCAGCTGGGTAGCGGGAGAGTTATTAAGCACAGATACGCAGTATTTT; CDR3: CASSWVAGELLSTDTQYF
D: TRBD1; size: NA; length: 17; J: TRBJ2-7; V: TRBV5-4; DNA: TGTGCCAGCAGCTTGGACGGGACAGGGGGATTAGGGTACGAGCAGTACTTC; CDR3: CASSLDGTGGLGYEQYF
D: NA; size: NA; length: 14; J: TRBJ2-7; V: TRBV11-2; DNA: TGTGCCAGCAGCTTAGGAGGGGCTGTCTACGAGCAGTACTTC; CDR3: CASSLGGAVYEQYF
D: NA; size: few; length: 10; J: TRBJ2-2; V: TRBV12-3/TRBV12-4; DNA: TGTGCCAGCGGGGGGGGGGAGCTGTTTTTT; CDR3: CASGGGELFF
D: NA; size: few; length: 15; J: TRBJ2-6; V: TRBV5-1; DNA: TGCGCCAGCAGCTATTCCAGGGCTGGGGCCAACGTCCTGACTTTC; CDR3: CASSYSRAGANVLTF
D: NA; size: NA; length: 15; J: TRBJ2-5; V: TRBV30; DNA: TGTGCCTGGAGCGCACGGTTAACTAGCAGCGCGACCCAGTACTTC; CDR3: CAWSARLTSSATQYF
D: NA; size: NA; length: 15; J: TRBJ1-1; V: TRBV5-6; DNA: TGTGCCAGCAACCCGGGGGGCCTCATGAACACTGAAGCTTTCTTT; CDR3: CASNPGGLMNTEAFF
D: NA; size: few; length: 16; J: TRBJ2-1; V: TRBV7-3; DNA: TGTGCCAGCAGCTTACGGCGGGATTTTAGAAACAATGAGCAGTTCTTC; CDR3: CASSLRRDFRNNEQFF
D: NA; size: NA; length: 14; J: TRBJ1-2; V: TRBV5-5; DNA: TGTGCCAGCAGCATGGGGAGTATCGCGTTTGGCTACACCTTC; CDR3: CASSMGSIAFGYTF